The 6 T cell receptor beta chains presented below share a single source sample, sequenced in a study of T cell repertoires in cytomegalovirus infection. No cognate antigen is known for these TCRs. TCRdb reprocessed the reads via MiXCR and lists one record per CDR3 protein. The sample contains about 830,000 distinct CDR3 sequences, 30% to 35% of which appear only once. The input for sequencing was cultured CD8+ T cells from PBMCs, taken from culture after CMV antigen stimulation. The receptors were gathered from a human donor in good health (CMV status not recorded). Some clones in this sample may be carry-over from other donors' samples.

This clonotype has at least ten counts. The chain combines TRBV7-9 with TRBJ2-7; D gene uncertain. Germline CDR1 SEHNR, CDR2 FQNEAQ (reference sequence). The CDR3 consists of 12 residues. Trimming cost V 5 bases and J 2 bases, with 7 bases left between them. This CDR3 is CASSIDTYEQYF. CDR3 in DNA: TGTGCCAGCAGCATTGACACCTACGAGCAGTACTTC.

The chain has TRBV27 and TRBJ2-1, with D perhaps being TRBD1 or TRBD2 (5 bases each). The germline gives CDR1 MNHEY, CDR2 SMNVEV (reference sequence). The ends were cut back, 5 bases at V and 1 base at J, with 15 bases in the middle. The CDR3 is 16 amino acids. The CDR3 DNA follows: TGTGCCAGCAGTATCATAGGATGGGGGTCCTACAATGAGCAGTTCTTC. Its translation is CASSIIGWGSYNEQFF.

This clonotype has only a few counts. The rearrangement joins TRBV12-3 or TRBV12-4 to TRBJ1-5; D remains ambiguous. Trimming left V 8 bases short and J 6 bases short, with 14 bases between. This CDR3 comprises 13 residues. The CDR3 sequence: CASGLGDGQPQHF. The CDR3 nucleotides read TGTGCCAGCGGACTAGGAGACGGTCAGCCCCAGCATTTT.

This clonotype was seen a single time. The genes are TRBV7-4 and TRBJ2-7; 7 bases are a match to TRBD1. Germline trimming cut 1 base from V and 5 bases from J; bases unmatched to any gene: 8. Germline-derived CDR1 and CDR2 are SGHVT and SQSDAQ. The CDR3 length is 15 residues. The CDR3 DNA follows: TGTGCCAGCAGCTTAGGGACAGGACTTTTGGACGAGCAGTACGTC. Its protein product is CASSLGTGLLDEQYV.

This clonotype was seen a handful of times. This chain links TRBV9 with TRBJ1-4, with 7 bases aligning to TRBD1. Unmatched junction bases numbered 10, after V lost 3 bases and J lost 2 bases. CDR3 length equals 17 residues. Germline loops: CDR1 SGDLS, CDR2 YYNGEE. The CDR3 DNA reads as TGTGCCAGCAGCGCGAGACAGGGTTTTCAGACTAATGAAAAACTGTTTTTT. Translation: CASSARQGFQTNEKLFF.

This clonotype appeared many times. V gene TRBV7-6 combines with J gene TRBJ2-3; D gene uncertain. Looked up from germline, CDR1 is SGHVS and CDR2 is FNYEAQ. The V gene lost 6 bases and the J gene lost 4 bases, with 11 bases spanning the gap. The CDR3 has 13 residues. The DNA for the CDR3 is TGTGCCAGCAGTTTAATCTGGTCAGATACGCAGTATTTT. Translated, it gives CASSLIWSDTQYF.